This T cell receptor beta chain was recorded in a study of cytomegalovirus exposure and HLA in healthy donors. The study's findings and limits: Some V segments could not be told apart, so they were left out, TRBV6-2 and TRBV6-3 among them. Apparent HLA restriction characterized most CMV-associated TCR beta chains in a later analysis.

V was shortened by 2 bases and J by 1 base, with 8 bases between the two germline ends. Germline assignment: CDR1 SGHRS and CDR2 YFSETQ. CDR3 length: 14 amino acids. Both 60 Vbeta primers and 13 Jbeta primers went into the PCR. Sequencing used immunoSEQ multiplex PCR; TCRdb keeps in-frame clones, though not all of them. The sample comprises some 130,000 clones, around 79% of which are singletons, and approximately 6.2% rests with the top ten. In regard to this clone: Antigen specificity is unknown.

This receptor was obtained from a middle-aged man in good health and CMV-seropositive. The sequenced material came from PBMCs. The chain carries TRBV5-1 and TRBJ2-3; TRBD2 might be the D (5 bases). The CDR3 nucleotides read TGCGCCAGCAGCTTCGGTAGCGGCACAGATACGCAGTATTTT. This translates into CASSFGSGTDTQYF.